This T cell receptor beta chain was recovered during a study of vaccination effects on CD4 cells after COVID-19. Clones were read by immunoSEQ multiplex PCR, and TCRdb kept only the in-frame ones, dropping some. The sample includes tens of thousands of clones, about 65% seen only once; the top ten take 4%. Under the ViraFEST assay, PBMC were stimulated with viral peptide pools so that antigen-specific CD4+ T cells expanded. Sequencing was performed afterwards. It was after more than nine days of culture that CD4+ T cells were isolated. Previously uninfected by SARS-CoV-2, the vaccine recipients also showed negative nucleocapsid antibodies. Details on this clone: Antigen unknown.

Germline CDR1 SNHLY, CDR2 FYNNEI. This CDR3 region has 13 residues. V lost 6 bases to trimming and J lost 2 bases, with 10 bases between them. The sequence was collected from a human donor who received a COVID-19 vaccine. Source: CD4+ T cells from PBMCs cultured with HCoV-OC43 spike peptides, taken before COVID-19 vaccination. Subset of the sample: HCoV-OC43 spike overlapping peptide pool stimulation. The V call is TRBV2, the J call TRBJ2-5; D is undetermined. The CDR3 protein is CASRVRTQETQYF. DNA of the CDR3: TGTGCCAGCAGGGTTAGAACACAAGAGACCCAGTACTTC. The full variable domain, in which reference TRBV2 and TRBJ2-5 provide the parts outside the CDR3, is EPEVTQTPSHQVTQMGQEVILRCVPISNHLYFYWYRQILGQKVEFLVSFYNNEISEKSEIFDDQFSVERPDGSNFTLKIRSTKLEDSAMYFCASRVRTQETQYFGPGTRLLVL.